The T cell receptor beta chain under discussion was sequenced for a study of blood T cell repertoires in COVID-19. Study information: Spain, Italy and the United States supplied samples that represented acute and convalescent COVID-19. PBMCs, B-cell-depleted T cells, or T cells were the source of the cDNA or gDNA that made up the material.

J gave up 3 bases and V 2 bases, and 4 bases lay outside the gene matches. The germline CDR1 and CDR2 sequences are KGHSH and LQKENI. CDR3 length equals 16 residues. Original methodology: From reference gene primer amplification, estimates of nucleated cell counts were derived. Clones were read by immunoSEQ multiplex PCR, and TCRdb kept only the in-frame ones, dropping some. V and J calls and clone size are as listed in that table; D and trimming were resolved from the DNA. The top ten clones hold about 11% of a sample with 250,000 to 350,000 clones, almost 90% of them seen once. This clone was seen only a few times.

The sequenced sample consisted of peripheral blood. This receptor was taken from a woman aged 25 to 39 with COVID-19, enrolled during active disease. V gene TRBV18 combines with J gene TRBJ2-1, with 10 bases matching TRBD2. The CDR3, as DNA: TGTGCCAGCTCACCAAAGGGACTAGCGCACTACAATGAGCAGTTCTTC. It encodes CASSPKGLAHYNEQFF.